This TCR beta chain was found in a study of blood T cells in healthy people across ages. General study results and limits: Possibly confounding the expanded clonotype changes was the fact that donor CMV status was unknown. The recorded TCR beta diversity per million T cells decreased in a roughly linear manner with age.

Regarding this clonotype: What it binds is unknown.

Together with a sample-barcoded 5' primer, a J-beta primer mix was included in a second PCR lasting roughly 6 to 12 cycles. TCRdb reprocessed the 5' RACE reads via MiXCR and lists one record per CDR3 protein. Here the sample spans hundreds of thousands of distinct CDR3 sequences, 32% being singletons. This CDR3 is 14 amino acids long. CDR1 LNHDA and CDR2 SQIVND come from the germline V gene (reference sequence). V was pared by 4 bases and J by 9 bases, with 18 bases between. Aged about 6 to 100, donors were systemically healthy Caucasians from Russia. Sequencing input: blood. This TCR was sampled from a woman of 80 years or more in good health. The chain links TRBV19 to TRBJ1-1, with D unclear. The CDR3 bases are TGTGCCAGTAGTAACCCCGGGCAGGAGCTACAAGCTTTCTTT. It translates to CASSNPGQELQAFF. The complete variable domain, with remaining parts taken from reference TRBV19 and TRBJ1-1, reads DGGITQSPKYLFRKEGQNVTLSCEQNLNHDAMYWYRQDPGQGLRLIYYSQIVNDFQKGDIAEGYSVSREKKESFPLTVTSAQKNPTAFYLCASSNPGQELQAFFGQGTRLTVV.